A single sample gave rise to the 2 T cell receptor beta chains below, sequenced in a study of glioma-infiltrating T cells after dendritic cell vaccination. Sequencing was performed with immunoSEQ multiplex PCR; in TCRdb, only in-frame clones are kept and a portion is missing. Among under 5,000 clones, 90% to 95% were seen once, and the ten largest hold about 5.5%. This specimen consisted of blood, obtained before dendritic cell vaccination. The receptors originated from a human donor with glioblastoma.

The chain couples TRBV27 to TRBJ2-1; 8 bases map to TRBD2. J lost 8 bases, V lost 3 bases, and 6 bases had no gene match. The CDR3 is 14 residues long. The V gene's germline CDR1 is MNHEY and CDR2 SMNVEV (reference sequence). The DNA of the CDR3 is TGTGCCAGCAGTTTCCCCGGGAGGGTTGATGAGCAGTTCTTC. Translation gives CASSFPGRVDEQFF.

The V and J genes are TRBV13 and TRBJ2-7; TRBD2 matches at 7 bases. J was trimmed by 5 bases and V by 2 bases; bases with no gene match: 12. The CDR3 totals 16 residues. CDR1 and CDR2 (germline): PRHDT, FYEKMQ (reference sequence). CDR3 bases: TGTGCCAGCAGCTTAAGGGCTAACAAGCGGGGAGACGAGCAGTACTTC. Protein: CASSLRANKRGDEQYF.